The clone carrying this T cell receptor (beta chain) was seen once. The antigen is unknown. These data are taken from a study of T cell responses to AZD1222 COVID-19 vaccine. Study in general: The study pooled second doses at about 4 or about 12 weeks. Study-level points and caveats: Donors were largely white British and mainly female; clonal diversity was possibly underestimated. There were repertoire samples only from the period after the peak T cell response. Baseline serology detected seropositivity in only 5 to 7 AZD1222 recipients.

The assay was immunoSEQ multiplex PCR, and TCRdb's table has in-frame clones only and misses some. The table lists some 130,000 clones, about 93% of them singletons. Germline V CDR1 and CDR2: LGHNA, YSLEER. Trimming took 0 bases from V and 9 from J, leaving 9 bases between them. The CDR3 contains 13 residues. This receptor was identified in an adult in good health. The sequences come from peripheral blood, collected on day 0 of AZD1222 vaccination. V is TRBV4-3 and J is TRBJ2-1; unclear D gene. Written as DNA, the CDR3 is TGCGCCAGCAGCCAAGATATTGGGCGTGAGCAGTTCTTC. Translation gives CASSQDIGREQFF.